One TCR beta chain is described in this entry. Its target antigen remains unknown. No base qualities exist here, and no much larger clone lies one base off it. Stable Graves' hyperthyroidism was defined as no progression to ophthalmopathy during 18 months of follow-up. Hyperthyroidism patients were aged 18 to 65 years and newly diagnosed, with disease duration of less than 2 months. Any patient with an uncontrolled infection, another autoimmune disease, pregnancy or lactation was excluded. Diagnoses relied on clinical symptoms, serum thyroxine and TRAb, thyroid ultrasound and orbital computed tomography. Ficoll-Paque density gradient centrifugation was used to isolate PBMCs from around 10 ml of fresh peripheral blood. Total RNA was extracted with Trizol reagent, and quality was checked on an Agilent 2100 Bioanalyzer. The TCR beta CDR3 regions were amplified from RNA transcripts. For the first round of RT-PCR on the TCR CDR3, the HTBI primer set was used together with the Qiagen OneStep RT-PCR kit. The libraries were constructed in a second round of multiplex PCR and then size-selected and purified. Sequencing of the libraries was done on an Illumina HiSeq2000 using paired-end 100 bp reads. The authors' pipeline ran thus. Raw data were processed with SOAPnuke, discarding reads with adapters, uncalled bases, mean Phred below 15, or no exact constant-primer or identifier match. COPE v1.2.5 was used to merge the high-quality paired reads, and each unique nucleotide sequence was defined as a clonotype. Clonotypes were aligned to IMGT TRBV, TRBD and TRBJ reference segments using MiTCR v1.1. The analysis included only V-J combinations with a frequency above 0.0001, which together covered 99% to 99.2% of the repertoires. A TCS score was defined as the ratio of F50 (clonal expansion) to E x V (chaos), with BLOSUM62-based TCRdist applied between CDR3 peptides within each V-J. Welch's t-statistics and random forest reduced around 520 V-J features to some 14, which were used in a naive Bayes classifier (R e1071). The raw public reads went through TCRdb reprocessing: fastp at Q25, MiXCR clone calling, in-frame beta chains kept. All rows with the same CDR3 protein become a single entry with the most common DNA and genes. The V and J calls reflect TCRdb's pipeline rather than the authors' work. This sample gives a few hundred thousand distinct CDR3 sequences in total; 15% to 19% of them show up just once. Approximately 7.4% of the sample is in the top ten clones.

The data belong to a study of T cells in Graves' hyperthyroidism and ophthalmopathy (dated by TCRdb to about 2019). With regard to the full study: Peripheral blood samples were taken at the time of initial diagnosis, prior to any treatment. To identify TCR V-J signatures that set the groups apart, the researchers used a discovery cohort of about a hundred patients, made up of 40 to 45 with Graves' ophthalmopathy and about 60 with stable Graves' hyperthyroidism. Prospective prediction of ophthalmopathy was tested in an independent validation cohort consisting of 18 to 20 hyperthyroidism patients and more than 15 patients who later progressed to ophthalmopathy. The 90 to 100 discovery patients were randomly split 7:3 into training and test sets. Thyroid tissue and blood T-cell repertoires from over 5 Graves' hyperthyroidism patients were also compared in the study. Following sampling, methimazole starting at 30 mg daily was given to hyperthyroidism patients, and high-dose intravenous methylprednisolone was given to ophthalmopathy patients. The paper describes TCR Vbeta CDR3 sequencing of 130 to 150 peripheral blood samples, made up of some 40 ophthalmopathy patients, roughly 80 hyperthyroidism patients and around 17 progressor patients.

Summary of the overall study and its limitations: During validation, the model predicted progression to ophthalmopathy a median of about 5.9 months ahead of onset, with almost 71% sensitivity and 72% to 80% specificity. Most expanded thyroid clonotypes (frequency above 0.001) were also detected in blood, a finding suggesting that blood repertoires may reflect thyroid immune responses. In cross-validation, a model built on a 13 V-J signature told ophthalmopathy apart from stable hyperthyroidism with just under 90% sensitivity and roughly 81% specificity, and in testing the same model reached 80%/75%. No statistical method was used to set the sample size in advance, and investigators knew the group allocation.

Sequencing was done on a sample of blood. The receptor was derived from a woman in her thirties with Graves' hyperthyroidism.

CDR3 protein: CASTPVGGNQPQHF. The base sequence is TGTGCCAGCACCCCGGTGGGGGGCAATCAGCCCCAGCATTTT. The V and J genes are TRBV27 and TRBJ1-5; the best D guess is TRBD1, with 5 bases matching. V lost 7 bases and J lost 2 bases; the stretch between them is 12 bases long. CDR1 and CDR2 are drawn from the germline V gene (reference sequence): MNHEY, SMNVEV. The CDR3 measures 14 amino acids from cysteine to phenylalanine. Only the CDR3 portion is preserved as DNA: 42 bases, with reading frame beginning at the first base.